This TCR beta chain was captured in a study of identifying expanded T cells in peripheral blood. Germline V gene data show CDR1 as MNHNS and CDR2 as SASEGT. V was clipped by 3 bases and J by 4 bases, with 20 bases between them. This CDR3 has 17 amino acids. General study results and limits: Clone count variance between approximately two-week samples rose with total template count. Over two and four weeks, about 15 and 19 clones changed, versus approximately 1.1 between replicates.

As to this clone: Antigen unknown.

Clones were sequenced by immunoSEQ multiplex PCR, and TCRdb holds only the in-frame ones, with some missing. The sample holds around 81,000 clones, around 83% seen once. During the collection period, no donor immune events like infections were recorded. The chain employs TRBV6-1 and TRBJ2-3, with D possibly TRBD2 on 7 matching bases. Sequenced sample: blood. The TCR originated in a person between 18 and 75 years old in good health. The CDR3 bases are TGTGCCAGCAGTGAGGGGGTCGGGGGGCCGGTGCCAGATACGCAGTATTTT. This encodes CASSEGVGGPVPDTQYF.